These 20 T cell receptor beta chains came from one sample sequenced in a study of tumor-infiltrating lymphocytes in primary liver carcinoma (dated by TCRdb to about 2017). Total RNA and DNA were co-extracted without cell sorting from roughly 20-30 mg of bulk tissue using the AllPrep DNA/RNA mini kit. TCRdb shows the sequencer as Illumina HiSeq 2500. Using a constant-region primer and ProtoScript II reverse transcriptase, TCRbeta-specific cDNA was reverse-transcribed from 500 ng total RNA. Three nested multiplex PCR rounds, following a slightly modified ARM-PCR procedure, were used to build the TCRbeta libraries. Each of the first two PCR rounds ran for about 10 cycles and used multiplex TRBV1-TRBV30 forward primers together with a Cbeta reverse primer. Starting from the raw public reads, TCRdb applied fastp trimming at Q25, assembled clones with MiXCR and retained in-frame beta chains. Here each entry gathers all rows of one CDR3 protein and keeps the most common genes and DNA. Across this sample there are more than 75,000 distinct CDR3 sequences, with approximately 70% seen only once. Jointly, the top ten make up roughly 19% of the sample.

The source material was liver tumor tissue from sampling region 1. What this sample's cell subset or site label stands for: tumor region T1, superior pole. The origin of the receptors is a man in his forties with primary liver carcinoma and hepatitis B virus infection.

For this clonotype: A single base separates this from a much larger clone, so it may be a read error. Since the CDR3 does not end with the conserved phenylalanine or tryptophan, this likely comes from a read error. The chain employs TRBV30 and TRBJ2-1; D perhaps matches TRBD2 (5 bases). Germline lookup yields CDR1 GTSNPN and CDR2 SVGIG (reference sequence). The germline V and J ends were trimmed by 4 bases and 9 bases, with 10 bases remaining between them. The CDR3 loop spans 11 amino acids. CDR3 in amino acids: CAWTLGGEQFL. CDR3 coding DNA: TGTGCCTGGACCCTAGGAGGTGAGCAGTTCTTA.

About this clonotype itself: Germline and junction disagree at one end, which may indicate a read error. The chain uses TRBV4-1 and TRBJ2-7, with 8 bases aligning to TRBD2. CDR1 and CDR2 from the germline V gene are MGHRA and YSYEKL. The CDR3 consists of 15 residues. CDR3 loop: CVSSWSFGGVDEQYF. The CDR3 DNA follows: TGTGTCAGCAGCTGGTCGTTCGGGGGGGTTGACGAGCAGTACTTC.

The chain links TRBV29-1 to TRBJ2-7, with D perhaps matching TRBD1 (6 bases). Trimming cost V 6 bases and J 6 bases, with 15 bases left between them. CDR3 length equals 12 residues. Germline CDR1 reads SQVTM; CDR2 reads ANQGSEA. The DNA for the CDR3 is TGCAGCGTCGTTAGGGGGAACTGCGAGCAGTACTTC. Translation: CSVVRGNCEQYF.

The sample holds many counts of this clonotype. V gene TRBV28 combines with J gene TRBJ1-1; tentative D call: TRBD1 (5 bases). Trimming took 8 bases from V and 6 from J, leaving 10 bases between them. The CDR3 extends over 11 amino acids. Germline loops: CDR1 MDHEN, CDR2 SYDVKM. CDR3 amino acids: CASLRVAEAFF. CDR3 in DNA: TGTGCCAGCCTCAGGGTCGCTGAAGCTTTCTTT.

About this clonotype: At one end the junction does not follow the germline gene, possibly because of a read error. The J gene is TRBJ2-7, the V gene TRBV5-4; D possibly corresponds to TRBD2 (6 bases). The germline gives CDR1 SGHNT, CDR2 YYREEE (reference sequence). CDR3 length: 16 amino acids. The CDR3 spells CASSLAVGTVSYEQYF. CDR3 sequence (DNA): TGTGCCAGCAGCTTGGCGGTGGGGACTGTCTCCTACGAGCAGTATTTC.

Comment on this clonotype: A junction end diverges from the germline sequence, so it may reflect a read error. The chain carries TRBV6-6 and TRBJ2-1; D is uncertain. This CDR3 has 12 amino acids. Germline loops: CDR1 MNHNY, CDR2 SVGAGI (reference sequence). The CDR3 is CAIRPGGNEQIF. In DNA, the CDR3 is TGTGCCATCAGACCGGGCGGAAATGAGCAGATCTTC.

With respect to this clonotype: A read error may produce the germline difference seen at one junction end. The chain links TRBV11-2 to TRBJ2-1, with unresolved D. The CDR3 is 14 amino acids. CDR1 and CDR2 (germline): SGHAT, FQNNGV. The CDR3 here is CASSLDSSHDEQSF. CDR3 nucleotide sequence: TGTGCCAGCAGCTTAGACTCGTCCCACGATGAGCAGTCCTTC.

Comments on this clonotype: A read error may account for a junction end that differs from germline. The V and J genes are TRBV6-1 and TRBJ1-5; no reliable D call. This CDR3 contains 14 residues. The germline gives CDR1 MNHNS, CDR2 SASEGT. For the CDR3, the DNA is TGTGCCAGCAGTGTGGAGGCTCGTGTTGAGCCTCAGCATTTT. Amino acid sequence: CASSVEARVEPQHF.

This chain joins TRBV12-3 or TRBV12-4 and TRBJ1-1, with D possibly being TRBD1 (6 bases). The CDR3 consists of 17 residues. Trimming cost V 4 bases and J 0 bases, with 18 bases left between them. The CDR3 DNA sequence: TGTGCCAGCAGTTCAGCTTGGGGGACATCAGTGAACACTGAAGCTTTCTTT. Translation: CASSSAWGTSVNTEAFF.

This sequence joins TRBV6-2 or TRBV6-3 and TRBJ2-5; D could derive from TRBD1 or TRBD2 (6 bases each). This CDR3 is 19 amino acids long. Trimming shortened V by 6 bases and J by 2 bases, and 28 bases separated the two germline ends. Germline CDR1 is MNHEY and CDR2 is SVGEGT. CDR3 sequence: CASSSPGNTQGGIQETQYF. DNA for the CDR3: TGTGCCAGCAGCTCACCCGGCAATACACAGGGCGGGATTCAAGAGACCCAGTACTTC.

The chain links TRBV28 to TRBJ2-5; TRBD2 matches at 11 bases. Germline V lookup: CDR1 MDHEN, CDR2 SYDVKM. This CDR3 has 16 residues. After removal of 7 bases from V and 5 bases from J, the junction contained 12 bases not matched to a gene. The CDR3 loop reads CASIRLAGSEGETQYF. The CDR3 DNA sequence: TGTGCCAGCATCAGACTAGCGGGATCGGAGGGGGAGACCCAGTACTTC.

This clonotype was counted between two and nine times. This likely comes from a read error, as the CDR3 has no conserved phenylalanine or tryptophan at its end. The V gene is TRBV6-5, the J gene TRBJ1-1, with a tentative D call TRBD1 (5 bases). The CDR3 consists of 14 residues. CDR1 is MNHEY, CDR2 SVGAGI, per germline. The CDR3 nucleotides read TGTGCCAGCAGTTACGGAGGGGTGAACACTGGAGCTTTCTCT. Its protein product is CASSYGGVNTGAFS.

At least ten counts were recorded for this clonotype. This chain links TRBV29-1 with TRBJ2-1; the D is unclear. The germline CDR1 and CDR2 sequences are SQVTM and ANQGSEA. The CDR3 has 11 amino acids. Deletions cut 1 base from V and 5 bases from J, with 3 bases between. The CDR3, as DNA: TGCAGCGTTGAAGGGAACAATGAGCAGTTCTTC. Residues: CSVEGNNEQFF.

This clonotype was recorded only once. The chain carries TRBV11-2 and TRBJ2-7, with unresolved D. CDR1 is SGHAT and CDR2 is FQNNGV in the germline V gene. This CDR3 region has 15 residues. CDR3 DNA sequence: TGCGCCAGCAGCCTATCTCTGGGAATATCCTACGAGCAGTACGTC. It codes for CASSLSLGISYEQYV.

With regard to this clonotype: At one end, the junction sequence differs from germline, possibly due to a read error. This chain links TRBV29-1 with TRBJ2-5; 8 nucleotides match TRBD2. The germline V gene has CDR1 SQVTM and CDR2 ANQGSEA. The CDR3 totals 14 residues. CDR3 sequence (DNA): TGCAGCGTTCGAGGGAGCGGGAGCTCAGAGATCCAGTACTTC. It yields the protein CSVRGSGSSEIQYF.

This clonotype has just one count. Being one base from a much bigger clone, this may be a read error. The V gene is TRBV28, the J gene TRBJ2-5; TRBD2 matches 9 bases. The CDR3 totals 13 residues. J gave up 4 bases and V 8 bases, and 5 bases lay outside the gene matches. Germline assignment: CDR1 MDHEN and CDR2 SYDVKM. The CDR3 nucleotides read TGTGCCAGCGGCCGGGGACTAGCAGAGACCCAGTACTTC. This sequence encodes CASGRGLAETQYF.

As regards this clonotype: As the CDR3 is not closed by the conserved phenylalanine or tryptophan, this likely results from a read error. The chain employs TRBV11-2 and TRBJ1-1, with 8 bases aligning to TRBD1. CDR3 length: 17 amino acids. V gave up 5 bases and J gave up 4 bases; unmatched junction bases: 15. CDR1 and CDR2 (germline): SGHAT, FQNNGV. This CDR3 reads CASSRTGGQEFGTEAFL. CDR3 bases: TGTGCCAGCAGCCGAACGGGGGGACAGGAGTTCGGCACTGAAGCTTTCCTT.

Comments on this clonotype: An end of the junction does not agree with germline; a read error may underlie this. The chain recombines TRBV11-2 with TRBJ1-1; 10 positions match TRBD1. There are 17 residues in the CDR3. CDR1 and CDR2 (germline): SGHAT, FQNNGV. The CDR3 DNA follows: TGTGTCAGCACCCAAATGGGGGGACAGGGGTTCGGCACTGAAGCTTTCTTT. This gives the protein CVSTQMGGQGFGTEAFF.

This clonotype was seen at least ten times. The genes are TRBV7-8 and TRBJ2-2; D unclear. Germline lookup yields CDR1 SGHVS and CDR2 FQNEAQ. With 5 bases removed from V and 0 bases from J, the gap between germline ends came to 13 bases. This CDR3 contains 16 residues. The CDR3 loop reads CASSPLRGPNTGELFF. In DNA form, the CDR3 reads TGTGCCAGCAGCCCCCTTCGAGGACCGAACACCGGGGAGCTGTTTTTT.

In the case of this clonotype: Mismatch with germline at one junction end may stem from a read error. The chain carries TRBV7-8 and TRBJ2-1; the match to TRBD2 covers 9 bases. The CDR3 runs to 15 residues. Germline CDR1 is SGHVS and CDR2 is FQNEAQ. The CDR3 bases are TGTGCCAGCAGCCCAAGACTAGCGGATTATAATGACCAGTTCTTC. This gives the protein CASSPRLADYNDQFF.